This T cell receptor (beta chain) stems from a study of T cell responses to AZD1222 COVID-19 vaccine. About this clone itself: No antigen is known for it.

The V and J ends lost 3 bases and 0 bases respectively, with 14 bases between them. This CDR3 has 16 residues. Germline CDR1 KGHSH, CDR2 LQKENI. Generated by immunoSEQ multiplex PCR, the TCRdb table keeps only in-frame clones and is missing some. The data hold 150,000 to 200,000 clones, with around 88% observed a single time. Findings and caveats of the study: Nearly half of unique spike-specific TCRs reportedly avoided B.1.351 and B.1.1.7 mutated regions. CD4 TCRs associated with vaccination spanned spike, dominating at 160-218 and 743-854. Spike-specific TCR breadth and depth rose after two AZD1222 doses.

V gene TRBV18 combines with J gene TRBJ1-1; the D is unclear. The sequence was collected from an adult who received the AZD1222 COVID-19 vaccine. The input for sequencing was peripheral blood, taken 28 days after the second AZD1222 dose. The CDR3 coding sequence is TGTGCCAGCTCACCGCGGACTGGGAACATGAACACTGAAGCTTTCTTT. Its translation is CASSPRTGNMNTEAFF.